The 27 T cell receptor beta chains reported below all come from one sample, sequenced in a study of shared clonotypes between healthy human individuals. CD45RO-negative cells were positively selected for CCR7, leaving out terminally differentiated effector memory CD45RA+ cells. The data were produced by immunoSEQ multiplex PCR, yet TCRdb's version contains in-frame clones alone and is incomplete. The sample includes about 2.1 million clones, roughly 91% of them seen just once. Sequenced input: naive CD8+ T cells from PBMCs. These receptors were taken from a man between 18 and 35 years old in good health. Some clones in this sample may be carry-over from other donors' samples.

The V gene is TRBV5-4, the J gene TRBJ1-1; D remains unclear. CDR1 SGHNT and CDR2 YYREEE come from the germline V gene (reference sequence). The V end was cut by 0 bases, the J end by 2 bases, with 5 bases between. The CDR3 is made up of 13 amino acids. The CDR3 reads CASSLAPNTEAFF. The CDR3 coding sequence is TGTGCCAGCAGCTTGGCACCCAACACTGAAGCTTTCTTT.

V gene TRBV12-2 combines with J gene TRBJ1-5; TRBD1, the table's D call, was not compared with the DNA. TRBV12-2 is assigned pseudogene status. The CDR3 covers 16 residues. The CDR3 sequence: CASRSAPGACNQPQHF. CDR3 in DNA: TGTGCAAGTCGCTCAGCTCCAGGTGCGTGCAATCAGCCCCAGCATTTT.

The J gene is TRBJ2-3, the V gene TRBV9; possibly TRBD2 for D (6 bases). Trimming pared 1 base from V and 0 bases from J, leaving 18 bases between. Germline CDR1 and CDR2: SGDLS and YYNGEE. This CDR3 is built from 18 residues. In DNA form, the CDR3 reads TGTGCCAGCAGCGTAAGACGGGAGCGGACTACGAGCACAGATACGCAGTATTTT. It yields the protein CASSVRRERTTSTDTQYF. Full variable domain (outside the CDR3, taken from reference TRBV9 and TRBJ2-3): DSGVTQTPKHLITATGQRVTLRCSPRSGDLSVYWYQQSLDQGLQFLIQYYNGEERAKGNILERFSAQQFPDLHSELNLSSLELGDSALYFCASSVRRERTTSTDTQYFGPGTRLTVL.

The rearrangement links TRBV28 to TRBJ2-7; perhaps TRBD1 as D (5 bases). Per the germline V gene, CDR1 is MDHEN and CDR2 is SYDVKM. Between the trimmed V and J ends, which lost 5 bases and 9 bases, there was a span of 20 bases. The CDR3 length is 14 residues. CDR3 loop: CASSLDSDSARQYF. The DNA of the CDR3 is TGTGCCAGCAGTCTCGACTCAGACAGCGCCCGGCAGTACTTC.

The genes are TRBV6-1 and TRBJ2-7; TRBD1 matches at 10 bases. After removal of 2 bases from V and 5 bases from J, the junction contained 6 bases not matched to a gene. The CDR3 totals 15 residues. Germline V gene lookup returns CDR1 MNHNS and CDR2 SASEGT. The CDR3, as DNA: TGTGCCAGCAGTGAAAGACAGGGGGCTAACCACGAGCAGTACTTC. Its translation is CASSERQGANHEQYF.

The V call is TRBV27, the J call TRBJ2-3; D is uncertain. V lost 2 bases to trimming and J lost 4 bases, with 22 bases between them. Germline V lookup: CDR1 MNHEY, CDR2 SMNVEV (reference sequence). This CDR3 region has 18 residues. CDR3 coding DNA: TGTGCCAGCAGTTTAAATGGGTTCGAGACTGACCTCGCAGATACGCAGTATTTT. Encoded protein: CASSLNGFETDLADTQYF.

Remarks on this clone: The same CDR3 can be traced to other DNA sequences in this sample. This rearrangement joins TRBV29-1 to TRBJ2-7; D not certain. Deletions cut 6 bases from V and 2 bases from J, with 8 bases between. Per the germline V gene, CDR1 is SQVTM and CDR2 is ANQGSEA. The CDR3 length is 11 residues. This chain's CDR3 is CSVGSPYEQYF. The CDR3 DNA reads TGCAGCGTAGGATCCCCCTACGAGCAGTACTTC.

The chain carries TRBV29-1 and TRBJ2-1; 8 bases match TRBD1. The V segment lost 4 bases and the J segment 0 bases; nucleotides outside the gene matches: 5. Germline V lookup: CDR1 SQVTM, CDR2 ANQGSEA. The CDR3 runs 15 residues. As DNA, the CDR3 is TGCAGCGTTGCGGACAGGGTAGCCTCCTACAATGAGCAGTTCTTC. Protein sequence: CSVADRVASYNEQFF.

The V call is TRBV7-9, the J call TRBJ1-4; TRBD1 is a possible D gene (5 bases). V lost 6 bases and J lost 8, with 16 bases in between. This CDR3 has 14 residues. Germline CDR1 is SEHNR and CDR2 is FQNEAQ (reference sequence). In nucleotides, the CDR3 is TGTGCCAGCAGGGCAGGAGGGGCGGGGGAAAAACTGTTTTTT. This gives the protein CASRAGGAGEKLFF.

The J gene is TRBJ1-5, the V gene TRBV11-2; D is ambiguous. From germline, CDR1 is SGHAT and CDR2 FQNNGV. V lost 3 bases and J lost 3, with 12 bases in between. CDR3 size: 15 residues. CDR3 DNA sequence: TGTGCCAGCAGCTTTAGTACAAGCCCCAATCAGCCCCAGCATTTT. Translating it yields CASSFSTSPNQPQHF.

V gene TRBV7-2 combines with J gene TRBJ2-1; 7 bases fit TRBD1. V lost 7 bases and J lost 6; bases outside the gene matches: 9. The CDR3 contains 14 residues. Per germline, CDR1 SGHTA and CDR2 FQGNSA. CDR3 sequence (DNA): TGTGCCAGCAACCCAGACAGGGTTGGCAATGAGCAGTTCTTC. This gives the protein CASNPDRVGNEQFF.

This chain connects TRBV7-9 to TRBJ2-7, with 9 bases matching TRBD1. Germline V CDR1 and CDR2: SEHNR, FQNEAQ (reference sequence). The V gene end was trimmed by 5 bases and the J gene end by 7 bases; junction bases not matched to a gene: 12. This CDR3 has 15 amino acids. The CDR3 DNA sequence: TGTGCCAGCAGCCCTCCGGGACAGGGATTTTGGGAGCAGTACTTC. This codes for CASSPPGQGFWEQYF.

The sample holds one count of this clone. The rearrangement uses TRBV7-9 and TRBJ1-2; TRBD1 is a possible D gene (6 bases). This CDR3 is 14 amino acids long. Trimming left V 1 base short and J 7 bases short, with 13 bases between. CDR1 and CDR2 from the germline V gene are SEHNR and FQNEAQ (reference sequence). CDR3 sequence reads: CASSLGGGPFGYTF. The CDR3 DNA follows: TGTGCCAGCAGCTTAGGGGGGGGCCCGTTTGGCTACACCTTC.

The chain joins TRBV4-2 to TRBJ2-7; D not certain. CDR1 is LGHNA, CDR2 YNFKEQ, per germline. The CDR3 totals 19 residues. The germline V and J ends were trimmed by 0 bases and 3 bases, with 24 bases remaining between them. CDR3 sequence (DNA): TGTGCCAGCAGCCAAGAGGGAACCCTAAACCCGGAAAGAGGCTACGAGCAGTACTTC. This sequence encodes CASSQEGTLNPERGYEQYF.

The chain has TRBV9 and TRBJ2-1, with 12 bases matching TRBD2. Germline V gene sequence: CDR1 SGDLS, CDR2 YYNGEE. There are 18 residues in the CDR3. V dropped 3 bases and J dropped 0; count of bases not matched to a gene: 7. CDR3 in amino acids: CASSGSLAGGPSYNEQFF. The CDR3 nucleotides are TGTGCCAGCAGCGGTTCACTAGCGGGAGGACCCTCCTACAATGAGCAGTTCTTC.

The chain's CDR3 is CASTGTPTDTQYF. CDR3 nucleotide sequence: TGTGCCAGCACGGGGACACCCACAGATACGCAGTATTTT. The chain couples TRBV5-6 to TRBJ2-3, with D perhaps TRBD1 (6 bases). The V end was cut by 6 bases, the J end by 2 bases, with 10 bases between. The germline V gene encodes CDR1 SGHDT and CDR2 YYEEEE. This CDR3 is built from 13 residues.

CDR3: CSVVLVGQGAPGYTF. DNA of the CDR3: TGCAGCGTTGTGTTAGTGGGGCAGGGGGCGCCTGGCTACACCTTC. This sequence joins TRBV29-1 and TRBJ1-2; 8 bases align to TRBD1. Germline V gives CDR1 SQVTM, CDR2 ANQGSEA. V was clipped by 4 bases and J by 7 bases; unmatched bases: 14. This CDR3 region has 15 residues.

The rearrangement joins TRBV27 to TRBJ2-5; a weak D match, TRBD1 (6 bases). Trimming shortened V by 10 bases and J by 6 bases, and 18 bases separated the two germline ends. The CDR3 has 13 residues. CDR1 MNHEY and CDR2 SMNVEV come from the germline V gene (reference sequence). This CDR3 is CATSLRRGQTQYF. CDR3 bases: TGTGCCACCTCCTTACGCAGGGGCCAGACCCAGTACTTC.

V and J are TRBV5-1 and TRBJ2-6; 9 bases are shared with TRBD1. CDR3 size: 18 residues. Trimming cost V 5 bases and J 4 bases; bases outside gene matches: 13. Per the germline V gene, CDR1 is SGHRS and CDR2 is YFSETQ. The CDR3 protein is CASSYSRDRARGANVLTF. CDR3 in DNA: TGCGCCAGCAGTTATAGCCGGGACAGGGCGCGCGGGGCCAACGTCCTGACTTTC.

V and J are TRBV19 and TRBJ2-1; D may be TRBD2 (5 bases). Trimming removed 4 bases from V and 7 bases from J, with 11 bases in between. This CDR3 spans 13 amino acids. Germline CDR1 is LNHDA and CDR2 is SQIVND (reference sequence). This CDR3 is CASSTLLVNEQFF. As DNA, the CDR3 is TGTGCCAGTAGTACCTTACTAGTGAATGAGCAGTTCTTC.

This clone was seen only once. The chain couples TRBV11-2 to TRBJ2-7; 11 positions match TRBD2. The CDR3 contains 15 residues. The germline gives CDR1 SGHAT, CDR2 FQNNGV. V trimming: 3 bases; J trimming: 0 bases; junction bases outside the gene matches: 1. The CDR3 is CASSLTSGDSYEQYF. The CDR3 DNA follows: TGTGCCAGCAGCTTGACTAGCGGGGACTCCTACGAGCAGTACTTC.

The rearrangement uses TRBV7-3 and TRBJ2-4, with no clear D. CDR1 SGHTA and CDR2 FQGTGA come from the germline V gene. This CDR3 region has 20 residues. With 0 bases removed from V and 1 base from J, the gap between germline ends came to 22 bases. Here the CDR3 reads CASSLTPPFSGECAKNIQYF. CDR3 DNA sequence: TGTGCCAGCAGCTTAACGCCCCCATTCTCGGGTGAATGCGCCAAAAACATTCAGTACTTC.

This clone was seen only once. The chain joins TRBV7-3 to TRBJ2-1; possible D gene TRBD2, 7 bases. CDR1 is SGHTA, CDR2 FQGTGA, per germline. Trimming shortened V by 5 bases and J by 2 bases, and 19 bases separated the two germline ends. The CDR3 covers 17 residues. For the CDR3, the DNA is TGTGCCAGCAGCCTACAAGGGGGGGAAGGCCCCTACAATGAGCAGTTCTTC. Residues: CASSLQGGEGPYNEQFF.

The chain employs TRBV5-6 and TRBJ2-3; no clear D. Germline values: CDR1 SGHDT, CDR2 YYEEEE. This CDR3 comprises 15 residues. The V end was cut by 2 bases, the J end by 4 bases, with 14 bases between. CDR3 DNA sequence: TGTGCCAGCAGCTTAGGGCAGGTGAATTCAGATACGCAGTATTTT. This gives the protein CASSLGQVNSDTQYF.

The CDR3 DNA reads TGTGCCAGCAGTTTTCCCGCTAATTTGGCCAGGAGGTATTTT. Its translation is CASSFPANLARRYF. The V gene is TRBV27, the J gene TRBJ2-3; D is ambiguous. The CDR3 length is 14 residues. V lost 3 bases to trimming and J lost 14 bases, with 21 bases between them. The V gene's germline CDR1 is MNHEY and CDR2 SMNVEV (reference sequence).

CDR3 loop: CASSVLLQGRRTGELFF. The CDR3 bases are TGTGCCAGCAGCGTCTTATTACAGGGGAGGCGAACCGGGGAGCTGTTTTTT. This chain connects TRBV9 to TRBJ2-2, with D possibly TRBD1 on 7 matching bases. Germline-derived CDR1 and CDR2 are SGDLS and YYNGEE. Trimming stripped 2 bases from V and 5 bases from J, with 19 bases between. This CDR3 is 17 amino acids long.

This clone has just one count. The V call is TRBV6-5, the J call TRBJ1-5; TRBD1 is a possible D gene (6 bases). Germline CDR1 reads MNHEY; CDR2 reads SVGAGI. The germline V and J ends were trimmed by 6 bases and 7 bases, with 13 bases remaining between them. This CDR3 is 13 amino acids long. DNA of the CDR3: TGTGCCAGCAGGCAGGGGCTAGGACAGCCCCAGCATTTT. Amino acid sequence: CASRQGLGQPQHF.